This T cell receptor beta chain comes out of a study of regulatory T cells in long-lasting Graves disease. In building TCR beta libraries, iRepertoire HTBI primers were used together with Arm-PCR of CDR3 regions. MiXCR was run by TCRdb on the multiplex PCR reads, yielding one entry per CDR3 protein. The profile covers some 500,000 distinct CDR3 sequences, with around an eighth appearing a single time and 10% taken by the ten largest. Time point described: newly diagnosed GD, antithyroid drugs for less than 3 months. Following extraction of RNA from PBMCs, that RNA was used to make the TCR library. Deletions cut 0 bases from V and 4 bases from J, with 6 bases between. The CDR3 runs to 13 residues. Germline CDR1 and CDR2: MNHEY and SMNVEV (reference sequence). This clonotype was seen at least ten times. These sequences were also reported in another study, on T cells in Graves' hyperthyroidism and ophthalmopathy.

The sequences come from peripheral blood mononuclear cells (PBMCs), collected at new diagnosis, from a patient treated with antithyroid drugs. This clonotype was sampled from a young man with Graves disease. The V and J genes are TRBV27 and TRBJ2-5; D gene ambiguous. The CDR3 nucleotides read TGTGCCAGCAGTTTATCGCCGGGAGAGACCCAGTACTTC. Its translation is CASSLSPGETQYF.